This T cell receptor (beta chain) came from a study of blood T cells in healthy people across ages. Study-wide points: Per million T cells, the diversity of TCR beta decreased roughly linearly as age advanced. It was not known whether donors were CMV positive (a possible confounder of expanded clonotype changes).

PCR was performed a second time for about 6 to 12 cycles using a sample-barcoded 5' primer and a J-beta primer mix. TCRdb recomputed calls from the 5' RACE reads with MiXCR, one row per CDR3 protein. There are around 1.7 million distinct CDR3 sequences in the sample; roughly 27% occur only once, and 7.7% lies in the top ten. RNA extraction gave at least 5.5 micrograms of total RNA per sample. The ends were cut back, 1 base at V and 6 bases at J, with 9 bases in the middle. CDR3 length: 13 residues. The germline V gene encodes CDR1 LNHNV and CDR2 YYDKDF (reference sequence). Ten or more counts support this clonotype. Its antigen is not known.

The chain recombines TRBV15 with TRBJ1-2; D is unresolved. This receptor was identified in a woman in her thirties in good health. Material: blood. The CDR3 reads CATSRVVGDGYTF. CDR3 nucleotide sequence: TGTGCCACCAGCAGAGTAGTGGGAGATGGCTACACCTTC. Looking up the rest from reference TRBV15 and TRBJ1-2 gives the full variable domain: DAMVIQNPRYQVTQFGKPVTLSCSQTLNHNVMYWYQQKSSQAPKLLFHYYDKDFNNEADTPDNFQSRRPNTSFCFLDIRSPGLGDTAMYLCATSRVVGDGYTFGSGTRLTVV.